These 9 T cell receptor beta chains came from one sample sequenced in a study of T-cell reconstitution after alpha-beta-depleted transplantation in children (dated by TCRdb to between 2015 and 2016). The treatment or condition label on this specimen signifies: allogeneic hematopoietic cell transplantation with graft depleted of TCRalphabeta T cells and CD19 B cells. Library method: PCR. The reads were generated on an Illumina HiSeq 2500. TCR library preparation used molecular barcoding, with unique molecular identifiers applied to normalize quantification of the TCRbeta repertoire. TCRdb ran its own pipeline on the public reads, namely fastp trimming at Q25 and MiXCR clone calling, and kept in-frame beta chains. Rows with a matching CDR3 protein are joined into one entry that keeps the most common DNA and genes. This sample holds about 300,000 distinct CDR3 sequences; 10% were observed only once. Clones ranked in the top ten supply around 7.5% of the sample.

This material consisted of PBMCs, taken before TCRalphabeta/CD19-depleted stem cell transplant. Receptors were obtained from a boy in the first two years of life with acute myeloid leukemia, due to receive a stem cell transplant.

In this sample, this clonotype turned up a few times. The V and J genes are TRBV19 and TRBJ1-1; possibly TRBD1 for D (6 bases). V lost 10 bases to trimming and J lost 0 bases, with 15 bases between them. The CDR3 has 14 residues. The germline V gene encodes CDR1 LNHDA and CDR2 SQIVND (reference sequence). The DNA for the CDR3 is TGTGCCACCCAGGGGAGAGCATTGAACACTGAAGCTTTCTTT. This encodes CATQGRALNTEAFF.

The table lists this clonotype with many counts. The gene calls are TRBV12-3 or TRBV12-4 and TRBJ2-7, with D perhaps assigned TRBD1 or TRBD2 (5 bases each). Trimming removed 4 bases from V and 3 bases from J, with 13 bases in between. This CDR3 contains 14 residues. This chain's CDR3 is CASSSGLGDYEQYF. Here the CDR3 DNA reads TGTGCCAGCAGTTCAGGGTTGGGAGACTACGAGCAGTACTTC.

This clonotype was picked up many times. The chain carries TRBV15 and TRBJ2-1; perhaps TRBD2 as D (5 bases). V was shortened by 3 bases and J by 0 bases, with 18 bases between the two germline ends. CDR1 LNHNV and CDR2 YYDKDF come from the germline V gene (reference sequence). This CDR3 region has 18 residues. Here the CDR3 reads CATSSLGLGSSSYNEQFF. The CDR3 DNA sequence: TGTGCCACCAGCAGTCTAGGACTGGGGTCGAGCTCCTACAATGAGCAGTTCTTC.

This clonotype was counted many times. This rearrangement joins TRBV20-1 to TRBJ1-1; D gene uncertain. CDR3 size: 12 residues. V lost 2 bases and J 1 base, leaving 5 bases between the germline ends. Looked up from germline, CDR1 is DFQATT and CDR2 is SNEGSKA (reference sequence). CDR3 region: CSARPKNTEAFF. CDR3 coding DNA: TGCAGTGCTAGACCGAAGAACACTGAAGCTTTCTTT.

This clonotype was detected only a few times. This chain joins TRBV7-2 and TRBJ2-7; the D is unclear. Germline V CDR1 and CDR2: SGHTA, FQGNSA. V lost 1 base and J lost 0, with 7 bases in between. The CDR3 is made up of 14 amino acids. This chain's CDR3 is CASSLVASSYEQYF. CDR3 coding DNA: TGTGCCAGCAGCTTAGTTGCCAGCTCCTACGAGCAGTACTTC.

This clonotype showed up many times. The chain recombines TRBV5-5 with TRBJ2-7; possible D gene TRBD1, 5 bases. CDR3 length equals 15 residues. The germline CDR1 and CDR2 sequences are SGHKS and YYEKEE (reference sequence). V was trimmed by 4 bases and J by 5 bases, leaving 19 bases between them. The CDR3 spells CASSLFRMAGNEQYF. In DNA form, the CDR3 reads TGTGCCAGCAGCCTTTTCCGGATGGCAGGGAACGAGCAGTACTTC.

This clonotype was detected ten times or more. This sequence joins TRBV14 and TRBJ2-1, with D uncertain. The CDR3 loop spans 14 amino acids. Germline values: CDR1 SGHDN, CDR2 FVKESK. V was pared by 0 bases and J by 7 bases, with 10 bases between. The CDR3, as DNA: TGTGCCAGCAGCCAAGACTTGATTCTTAATGAGCAGTTCTTC. The encoded protein is CASSQDLILNEQFF.

This clonotype was counted many times. The rearrangement links TRBV5-1 to TRBJ2-5, with D tentatively TRBD2 (5 bases). V lost 1 base and J 5 bases, leaving 9 bases between the germline ends. This CDR3 has 13 residues. The V gene's germline CDR1 is SGHRS and CDR2 YFSETQ. The CDR3 sequence: CASSLMRDETQYF. DNA of the CDR3: TGCGCCAGCAGCTTGATGAGGGATGAGACCCAGTACTTC.

This clonotype was seen at least ten times. In DNA form, the CDR3 reads TGTGCCAGCAGTGCGACAGGACTTCAAGAGACCCAGTACTTC. Amino acids: CASSATGLQETQYF. The rearrangement links TRBV6-1 to TRBJ2-5; TRBD1 is a possible D gene (6 bases). Germline V gene data show CDR1 as MNHNS and CDR2 as SASEGT. The CDR3 totals 14 residues. Trimming removed 4 bases from V and 2 bases from J, with 11 bases in between.